The rows below give T cell receptor beta chains drawn from one sample of a study of blood T cells in healthy people across ages. Using its own MiXCR run on the 5' RACE reads, TCRdb lists one record per CDR3 protein. Of some 1.4 million distinct CDR3 sequences in the sample, roughly 40% were seen once. The material sequenced was blood. All receptors come from a woman aged 18-29 years in good health. Both conserved end residues are part of each CDR3. Fields, in order: clone size, J gene, D gene, V gene, CDR3 protein, CDR3 DNA. The D gene is left open where the match is weak. Expanded clones are given a class, and other clones once, few, many or no size at all.

>few|TRBJ2-3|NA|TRBV27
CASSFVRSSSTDTQYF
TGTGCCAGCAGTTTTGTGAGATCCTCTAGCACAGATACGCAGTATTTT
>NA|TRBJ1-4|NA|TRBV9
CASSVREGNEKLFF
TGTGCCAGCAGCGTCAGGGAGGGGAATGAAAAACTGTTTTTT
>few|TRBJ2-5|NA|TRBV12-3/TRBV12-4
CASSFKLSEGETQYF
TGTGCCAGCAGTTTCAAGCTCTCCGAGGGAGAGACCCAGTACTTC
>NA|TRBJ2-7|TRBD1|TRBV6-5
CASSRRGQVGTYEQYF
TGTGCCAGCAGCCGCAGAGGACAGGTGGGAACCTACGAGCAGTACTTC
>many|TRBJ2-1|TRBD1|TRBV29-1
CSVQGGQGRHEQFF
TGCAGCGTCCAAGGGGGACAGGGGAGGCATGAGCAGTTCTTC
>few|TRBJ2-3|NA|TRBV5-1
CASSLYRGTSTDTQYF
TGCGCCAGCAGCCTCTACCGGGGAACTAGCACAGATACGCAGTATTTT
>NA|TRBJ2-5|NA|TRBV5-1
CASSLDKQETQYF
TGCGCCAGCAGCTTGGACAAACAAGAGACCCAGTACTTC
>few|TRBJ2-1|TRBD1|TRBV6-1
CASSRDRVINEQFF
TGTGCCAGCAGCCGGGACAGGGTGATCAATGAGCAGTTCTTC
>many|TRBJ2-1|NA|TRBV7-9
CASSLTSGPYNEQFF
TGTGCCAGCAGCTTAACCAGCGGTCCCTACAATGAGCAGTTCTTC
>NA|TRBJ2-2|NA|TRBV6-5
CASSHTTRGTGELFF
TGTGCCAGCAGCCATACGACCCGTGGCACCGGGGAGCTGTTTTTT
>few|TRBJ2-5|NA|TRBV12-3/TRBV12-4
CASCWSGKETQYF
TGTGCCAGCTGCTGGTCGGGAAAAGAGACCCAGTACTTC
>NA|TRBJ1-2|NA|TRBV7-9
CASSAGVQGNRGYTF
TGTGCCAGCAGCGCCGGGGTCCAGGGGAACCGTGGCTACACCTTC
>few|TRBJ1-1|TRBD1|TRBV29-1
CSVVGDQGVYTEAFF
TGCAGCGTTGTAGGGGACCAGGGGGTATACACTGAAGCTTTCTTT
>few|TRBJ2-3|NA|TRBV12-3/TRBV12-4
CASSFFGGTFTDTQYF
TGTGCCAGCAGTTTCTTCGGCGGGACTTTCACAGATACGCAGTATTTT
>few|TRBJ2-7|NA|TRBV5-1
CASSRYPGAPSGEQYF
TGCGCCAGCAGCCGCTATCCAGGCGCCCCCTCGGGCGAGCAGTACTTC
>once|TRBJ2-1|NA|TRBV6-1
CASSAGPESSYNEQFF
TGTGCCAGCAGTGCAGGACCGGAGAGCTCCTACAATGAGCAGTTCTTC
>NA|TRBJ1-5|NA|TRBV20-1
CSARDPDLGQPQHF
TGCAGTGCTAGAGATCCTGATCTAGGTCAGCCCCAGCATTTT
>NA|TRBJ2-1|NA|TRBV20-1
CSARVTGAPNEQFF
TGCAGTGCTAGAGTAACGGGGGCCCCCAATGAGCAGTTCTTC
>NA|TRBJ2-6|NA|TRBV12-3/TRBV12-4
CASSPPRVPSGANVLTF
TGTGCCAGCAGTCCCCCCCGGGTCCCCTCTGGGGCCAACGTCCTGACTTTC
>NA|TRBJ1-1|NA|TRBV12-3/TRBV12-4
CASSTNPGLGTEAFF
TGTGCCAGCAGTACCAATCCGGGTTTGGGCACTGAAGCTTTCTTT
>NA|TRBJ2-1|NA|TRBV12-5
CASAAGYAYNEQFF
TGTGCTAGTGCTGCTGGGTATGCTTACAATGAGCAGTTCTTC
>many|TRBJ2-7|NA|TRBV20-1
CSASGTVGGEQYF
TGCAGTGCTTCCGGGACGGTCGGGGGCGAGCAGTACTTC
>NA|TRBJ2-5|NA|TRBV5-1
CASSPGAQKTQYF
TGCGCCAGCAGCCCGGGGGCGCAGAAGACCCAGTACTTC
>few|TRBJ2-7|NA|TRBV29-1
CSVVGAAPVDEQYF
TGCAGCGTTGTGGGAGCGGCCCCGGTGGACGAGCAGTACTTC
>NA|TRBJ1-1|NA|TRBV24-1
CATRSGQNTEAFF
TGTGCCACCAGATCGGGACAGAACACTGAAGCTTTCTTT
>NA|TRBJ1-2|TRBD1|TRBV6-5
CASSVSGGSGYTF
TGTGCCAGCAGTGTATCAGGGGGTTCGGGCTACACCTTC
>few|TRBJ2-5|NA|TRBV12-3/TRBV12-4
CASTYYPGPRQETQYF
TGTGCCAGCACCTACTACCCAGGGCCCCGCCAAGAGACCCAGTACTTC
>NA|TRBJ1-1|NA|TRBV6-1
CASLIPNFPEAFF
TGTGCCAGCCTCATACCGAACTTTCCTGAAGCTTTCTTT
>few|TRBJ2-3|TRBD2|TRBV12-3/TRBV12-4
CASSLIVGGTTDTQYF
TGTGCCAGCAGCCTAATTGTGGGGGGGACCACAGATACGCAGTATTTT
>few|TRBJ2-7|NA|TRBV7-9
CASSRASYEQYF
TGTGCCAGCAGCCGGGCCTCCTACGAGCAGTACTTC